This is a list of T cell receptor beta chains from one sample in a study of beta chain features in type 1 diabetes. The assay was immunoSEQ multiplex PCR, and TCRdb's table has in-frame clones only and misses some. The sample includes under 200,000 clones, around 8.4% of them seen just once. The sequenced material came from central memory CD4+ T cells from blood. The receptors derive from a young woman with type 1 diabetes. Each CDR3 is given with its conserved first and last residue. Each record gives: V gene, CDR3 protein.

TRBV10-3 | CAIRGQGGAEAFF
TRBV7-2 | CASSRQGHTEETQYF
TRBV5-1 | CASSAGNSGNTIYF
TRBV4-3 | CASSQGGTAIQETQYF
TRBV27 | CASRRARDRDPEKLFF
TRBV6-5 | CASSYWGGEQFF
TRBV7-2 | CASSRAGLAGGTTQYF
TRBV7-2 | CASSGRVEAFF
TRBV7-3 | CASSLFVGLGSGELFF
TRBV7-2 | CASHFQGMNTEAFF
TRBV19 | CASREGDANEKLFF
TRBV6-4 | CASSYSPSTGRTEAFF
TRBV29-1 | CSVGRDNNEKLFF
TRBV25-1 | CASSDSRLISYEQYF
TRBV15 | CATSRGGQGGELFF
TRBV4-3 | CASSALGDRVYEQYF
TRBV27 | CASRPGVGSNQPQHF
TRBV5-4 | CASSVGGGGSYNEQFF
TRBV7-2 | CASSILTGFNTEAFF
TRBV7-2 | CASSSSGTGEETQYF
TRBV13 | CASSFPPYYGYTF
TRBV7-2 | CASSVHSGGPSYEQYF
TRBV18 | CASSPNGFSYEQYF
TRBV5-1 | CASSLSREGEQFF
TRBV18 | CASSPGQSYEQYF
TRBV5-1 | CASSLAGGRGEQYF
TRBV4-1 | CASSQKTGTSNYNEQFF
TRBV11-2 | CASGLAGYEQYF
TRBV11-2 | CASSLIWGVADTQYF
TRBV9 | CASSVGARSGGGETQYF
TRBV4-3 | CASSPTSGRSEAFF
TRBV4-3 | CASSQLAGATGELFF
TRBV7-2 | CASSPQGATNEKLFF
TRBV6-1 | CATSGQLGADTQYF
TRBV7-7 | CASSLGPASAQETQYF
TRBV11-2 | CASSLEYGAGQETQYF
TRBV6-5 | CASSYSGQGSQPQHF
TRBV5-1 | CASSSDIYTEAFF
TRBV5-4 | CASSLASNRLTEAFF
TRBV7-2 | CASSSRAGDYHEQYF
TRBV7-9 | CASYGGRTQYF
TRBV7-2 | CASSLLLESNTEAFF
TRBV6-5 | CASNARGNGGYTF
TRBV4-3 | CASSQDLKGQPTKQFF
TRBV6-6 | CASSLGQSTDTQYF
TRBV14 | CASSQNMGGGYEQYF
TRBV11-2 | CASSLTELNYGYTF
TRBV6-5 | CASSSSSGRLTGELFF
TRBV7-9 | CASSLQGSAEKLFF
TRBV7-9 | CASSVTGSGANVLTF